Following are 26 T cell receptor beta chains from one sample sequenced in a study of cytomegalovirus exposure and HLA in healthy donors. The PCR had 60 Vbeta and 13 Jbeta primers. The repertoire was sequenced with immunoSEQ multiplex PCR; TCRdb's copy has only in-frame clones and lacks some. The sample contains under 150,000 clones, about 85% of which appear only once. Input material: PBMCs. The receptors come from a boy aged 2 to 10 in good health and CMV-seronegative.

V usage is TRBV28 and J usage is TRBJ1-5, with TRBD1 matching 10 bases. The J segment lost 7 bases and the V segment lost 5 bases, leaving 5 bases of the junction unmatched. This CDR3 is 14 amino acids long. Per germline, CDR1 MDHEN and CDR2 SYDVKM. The CDR3 DNA reads TGTGCCAGCAGTCCGGGACAGGGGTCCCAGCCCCAGCATTTT. Translation: CASSPGQGSQPQHF. Combining the CDR3 with reference TRBV28 and TRBJ1-5 gives the whole variable domain DVKVTQSSRYLVKRTGEKVFLECVQDMDHENMFWYRQDPGLGLRLIYFSYDVKMKEKGDIPEGYSVSREKKERFSLILESASTNQTSMYLCASSPGQGSQPQHFGDGTRLSIL.

The V and J genes are TRBV25-1 and TRBJ2-5, with TRBD1 as a possible D gene (5 bases). The J call may be mistaken, given a closer DNA end match to TRBJ2-7. Germline values: CDR1 MGHDK, CDR2 SYGVNS. The CDR3 totals 12 residues. The DNA of the CDR3 is TGTGCCAGCAGTGACAGGGACTACGAGCAGTACTTC. Its protein is CASSDRDYEQYF.

This chain connects TRBV5-4 to TRBJ1-2, with a tentative D call TRBD1 (5 bases). The ends were cut back, 0 bases at V and 4 bases at J, with 16 bases in the middle. The length of the CDR3 is 16 residues. CDR1 is SGHNT, CDR2 YYREEE, per germline (reference sequence). The CDR3 DNA reads TGTGCCAGCAGCTTGGCCGCCTCCTGGGGCCCCTATGGCTACACCTTC. Protein sequence: CASSLAASWGPYGYTF.

The chain carries TRBV4-3 and TRBJ2-4, with D possibly being TRBD2 (5 bases). The V gene lost 4 bases and the J gene lost 0 bases, with 10 bases spanning the gap. CDR3 length equals 15 residues. Germline CDR1 and CDR2: LGHNA and YSLEER. This CDR3 is CASSRVSGAKNIQYF. As DNA, the CDR3 is TGCGCCAGCAGCCGAGTAAGCGGAGCCAAAAACATTCAGTACTTC.

In this sample, this clone turned up once. The chain couples TRBV30 to TRBJ2-7; a possible D gene is TRBD2 (6 bases). The CDR3 has 14 residues. CDR1 and CDR2 (germline): GTSNPN, SVGIG (reference sequence). V was clipped by 2 bases and J by 0 bases, with 11 bases between them. The DNA of the CDR3 is TGTGCCTGGAGTCGGGACTCATTCTCCTACGAGCAGTACTTC. Translation gives CAWSRDSFSYEQYF.

The rearrangement links TRBV29-1 to TRBJ1-1; D is perhaps TRBD1 (5 bases). This CDR3 region has 11 residues. Trimming took off 8 bases at V and 1 base at J, with 8 bases between the two ends. Per germline, CDR1 SQVTM and CDR2 ANQGSEA. CDR3 in amino acids: CSHTGNTEAFF. CDR3 coding DNA: TGCAGCCATACAGGGAACACTGAAGCTTTCTTT.

The rearrangement uses TRBV11-1 and TRBJ2-7; D gene ambiguous. The CDR3 totals 13 residues. Germline assignment: CDR1 SGHAT and CDR2 FQDESV (reference sequence). Between the trimmed V and J ends, which lost 6 bases and 4 bases, there was a span of 13 bases. Here the CDR3 reads CASRMATGYEQYF. CDR3 DNA: TGTGCCAGCAGGATGGCGACTGGATACGAGCAGTACTTC. Filled out from reference TRBV11-1 and TRBJ2-7, the complete variable domain reads EAEVAQSPRYKITEKSQAVAFWCDPISGHATLYWYRQILGQGPELLVQFQDESVVDDSQLPKDRFSAERLKGVDSTLKIQPAELGDSAMYLCASRMATGYEQYFGPGTRLTVT.

The gene calls are TRBV5-4 and TRBJ2-4; D is ambiguous. The CDR3 is made up of 12 amino acids. Germline CDR1 reads SGHNT; CDR2 reads YYREEE (reference sequence). V lost 4 bases, J lost 15 bases, and 17 bases lay in between. The CDR3 region is CASSLNEDGAYF. The CDR3 DNA reads as TGTGCCAGCAGCCTGAACGAGGATGGCGCGTACTTC.

The chain employs TRBV7-9 and TRBJ1-1; D remains unclear. Looked up from germline, CDR1 is SEHNR and CDR2 is FQNEAQ (reference sequence). V was pared by 4 bases and J by 4 bases, with 16 bases between. The CDR3 extends over 15 amino acids. DNA of the CDR3: TGTGCCAGCAGCTCTGAGGGTCGTTGGAGCACTGAAGCTTTCTTT. Protein product: CASSSEGRWSTEAFF.

This clone has only one observation. The V call is TRBV7-3, the J call TRBJ2-7, with TRBD1 matching 7 bases. Trimming took 2 bases from V and 4 from J; bases not matched to a gene: 8. Germline V gives CDR1 SGHTA, CDR2 FQGTGA. The CDR3 consists of 15 residues. CDR3 DNA: TGTGCCAGCAGCTTAGTTCCTGGACAGGTATACGAGCAGTACTTC. Protein: CASSLVPGQVYEQYF.

This clone was recorded a few times. The chain combines TRBV9 with TRBJ2-7, with TRBD1 identical over 8 bases. Germline CDR1 reads SGDLS; CDR2 reads YYNGEE. V was clipped by 3 bases and J by 5 bases; unmatched bases: 13. The CDR3 spans 16 residues. CDR3 nucleotide sequence: TGTGCCAGCAGCGCCCGCGCAGGGGGCCCGGGGAACGAGCAGTACTTC. The encoded protein is CASSARAGGPGNEQYF.

The chain employs TRBV7-9 and TRBJ1-2; D is unclear. Trimming left V 1 base short and J 12 bases short, with 15 bases between. The CDR3 is 13 residues long. Per germline, CDR1 SEHNR and CDR2 FQNEAQ (reference sequence). The CDR3 DNA sequence: TGTGCCAGCAGCTTAGTACCATCCGCGGGCGACACCTTC. This gives the protein CASSLVPSAGDTF. The full variable domain, its missing parts supplied by reference TRBV7-9 and TRBJ1-2, is DTGVSQNPRHKITKRGQNVTFRCDPISEHNRLYWYRQTLGQGPEFLTYFQNEAQLEKSRLLSDRFSAERPKGSFSTLEIQRTEQGDSAMYLCASSLVPSAGDTFGSGTRLTVV.

The rearrangement joins TRBV11-2 to TRBJ2-1, with 7 bases lining up with TRBD2. Looked up from germline, CDR1 is SGHAT and CDR2 is FQNNGV. This CDR3 contains 18 residues. Germline trimming cut 2 bases from V and 4 bases from J; bases unmatched to any gene: 14. CDR3 region: CASSLLYRGEPKYNEQFF. In DNA form, the CDR3 reads TGTGCCAGCAGCTTACTGTACCGGGGGGAGCCTAAATACAATGAGCAGTTCTTC.

This clone was counted only a few times. The rearrangement uses TRBV27 and TRBJ1-5; D remains ambiguous. The CDR3 has 14 amino acids. V dropped 0 bases and J dropped 9 bases, with 12 bases sitting between them. Germline CDR1 reads MNHEY; CDR2 reads SMNVEV (reference sequence). CDR3 amino acids: CASSLSATGRPQHF. CDR3 nucleotides: TGTGCCAGCAGTTTATCCGCGACGGGTCGGCCCCAGCATTTT.

This chain joins TRBV5-8 and TRBJ1-3; possible D gene TRBD1, 5 bases. The CDR3 consists of 16 residues. Deletions cut 1 base from V and 2 bases from J, with 13 bases between. The germline V gene has CDR1 SGHTS and CDR2 YDEGEE. Here the CDR3 DNA reads TGTGCCAGCAGCTTGCGGGGGGGTATAACTGGAAACACCATATATTTT. Its protein is CASSLRGGITGNTIYF.

Only one count was recorded for this clone. The chain links TRBV12-5 to TRBJ1-3; 10 nucleotides match TRBD1. The V and J ends lost 2 bases and 4 bases, in that order; junction bases with no gene match: 8. The CDR3 extends over 17 amino acids. Germline assignment: CDR1 LGHNT and CDR2 FRNRAP. For the CDR3, the DNA is TGTGCTAGTGGTTTGATAACCGGGACAGGGGACGGAAACACCATATATTTT. It yields the protein CASGLITGTGDGNTIYF.

V usage is TRBV28 and J usage is TRBJ1-5, with D perhaps TRBD1 (6 bases). The length of the CDR3 is 16 residues. Germline V lookup: CDR1 MDHEN, CDR2 SYDVKM. The V end was cut by 5 bases, the J end by 3 bases, with 17 bases between. The chain's CDR3 is CASSLTIGQINQPQHF. CDR3 DNA sequence: TGTGCCAGCAGTCTGACCATTGGACAGATCAATCAGCCCCAGCATTTT.

This clone came up a few times. The V call is TRBV29-1, the J call TRBJ2-3, with TRBD2 as a possible D gene (5 bases). The CDR3 is 13 residues long. Germline-derived CDR1 and CDR2 are SQVTM and ANQGSEA. Trimming pared 7 bases from V and 5 bases from J, leaving 16 bases between. CDR3 nucleotide sequence: TGCAGCGCCGCTCTTGAGGCGGGAGATACGCAGTATTTT. Residues: CSAALEAGDTQYF.

The chain links TRBV5-1 to TRBJ1-4, with a weak D call TRBD1 (6 bases). Germline lookup yields CDR1 SGHRS and CDR2 YFSETQ. CDR3 length: 13 amino acids. The ends were cut back, 0 bases at V and 8 bases at J, with 8 bases in the middle. The CDR3 DNA follows: TGCGCCAGCAGCTTGGACAGGGAGGAAAAACTGTTTTTT. Its protein product is CASSLDREEKLFF.

The chain has TRBV28 and TRBJ2-1; TRBD2 matches 8 bases. Trimming removed 2 bases from V and 2 bases from J; junction bases left unmatched: 8. The CDR3 runs 17 residues. In germline, CDR1 is MDHEN, CDR2 SYDVKM. For the CDR3, the DNA is TGTGCCAGCAGTTTACCGGGGGGGCAGATGACCTACAATGAGCAGTTCTTC. This gives the protein CASSLPGGQMTYNEQFF.

The gene calls are TRBV28 and TRBJ1-2; weak D call: TRBD1 (5 bases). Trimming pared 6 bases from V and 7 bases from J, leaving 18 bases between. CDR1 and CDR2 from the germline V gene are MDHEN and SYDVKM. The CDR3 covers 14 residues. CDR3 nucleotides: TGTGCCAGCAGCACAGGACCCCGGCGGAGTGGCTACACCTTC. It specifies CASSTGPRRSGYTF.

This clone has just a few counts. CDR3 nucleotides: TGTGCCAGCAGCCCGGAGACCACCTACGAGCAGTACTTC. It codes for CASSPETTYEQYF. The gene calls are TRBV7-8 and TRBJ2-7, with D unclear. The CDR3 is 13 amino acids. Germline V lookup: CDR1 SGHVS, CDR2 FQNEAQ. Trimming stripped 5 bases from V and 2 bases from J, with 10 bases between. The full variable domain, with the rest looked up from reference TRBV7-8 and TRBJ2-7, is GAGVSQSPRYKVAKRGQDVALRCDPISGHVSLFWYQQALGQGPEFLTYFQNEAQLDKSGLPSDRFFAERPEGSVSTLKIQRTQQEDSAVYLCASSPETTYEQYFGPGTRLTVT.

This clone was detected only once. The chain joins TRBV4-3 to TRBJ2-7; 15 nucleotides match TRBD2. Germline assignment: CDR1 LGHNA and CDR2 YSLEER. Losses at the gene ends were 1 base for V and 2 bases for J; bases not matched to a gene: 6. The CDR3 is 18 residues long. CDR3 sequence (DNA): TGCGCCAGCAGCCAAGGACGGGGGACTAGCGGGAGGACCTACGAGCAGTACTTC. Its translation is CASSQGRGTSGRTYEQYF.

The V call is TRBV7-4, the J call TRBJ1-2; tentatively, D is TRBD1 (5 bases). CDR1 SGHVT and CDR2 SQSDAQ come from the germline V gene. CDR3 length: 16 amino acids. V shed 5 bases and J shed 6 bases, with 22 bases lying between them. The chain's CDR3 is CASSPRDAGRVDGYTF. The CDR3 DNA reads TGTGCCAGCAGCCCGAGGGACGCGGGGAGGGTGGATGGCTACACCTTC.

The chain links TRBV28 to TRBJ2-7; 11 bases map to TRBD2. V lost 3 bases to trimming and J lost 1 base; unmatched junction nucleotides: 5. Germline-derived CDR1 and CDR2 are MDHEN and SYDVKM. The CDR3 runs 16 residues. CDR3 residues: CASSLSTSGKSYEQYF. CDR3 sequence (DNA): TGTGCCAGCAGTTTGTCGACTAGCGGGAAATCCTACGAGCAGTACTTC.

This clone was counted only a few times. One end of the junction is discordant with germline, which a read error may explain. The chain recombines TRBV7-9 with TRBJ2-7; D unclear. This CDR3 comprises 15 residues. Germline V CDR1 and CDR2: SEHNR, FQNEAQ (reference sequence). CDR3 in DNA: TGTTCCAGCAGCCGTTATAAATCAACTTCCTACGAGCAGTACTTC. This sequence encodes CSSSRYKSTSYEQYF.